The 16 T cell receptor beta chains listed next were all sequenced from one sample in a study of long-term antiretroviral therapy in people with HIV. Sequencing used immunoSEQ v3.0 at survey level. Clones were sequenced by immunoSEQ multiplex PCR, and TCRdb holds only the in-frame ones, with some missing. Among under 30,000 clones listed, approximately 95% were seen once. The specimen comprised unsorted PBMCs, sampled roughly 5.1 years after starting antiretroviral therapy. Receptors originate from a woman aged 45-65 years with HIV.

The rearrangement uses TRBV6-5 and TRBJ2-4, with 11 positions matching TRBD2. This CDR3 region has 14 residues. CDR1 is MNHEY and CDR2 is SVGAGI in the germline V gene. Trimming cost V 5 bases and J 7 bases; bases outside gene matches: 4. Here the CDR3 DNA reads TGTGCCAGCAGTCCTGGACTAGCGGGTAACATTCAGTACTTC. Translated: CASSPGLAGNIQYF.

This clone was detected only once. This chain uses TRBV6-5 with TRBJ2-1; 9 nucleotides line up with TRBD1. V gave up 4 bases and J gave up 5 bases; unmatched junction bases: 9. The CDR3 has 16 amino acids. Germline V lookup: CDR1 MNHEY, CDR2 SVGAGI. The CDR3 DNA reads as TGTGCCAGCAGTTTAACCGGGACAGGGTCCCACAATGAGCAGTTCTTC. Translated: CASSLTGTGSHNEQFF.

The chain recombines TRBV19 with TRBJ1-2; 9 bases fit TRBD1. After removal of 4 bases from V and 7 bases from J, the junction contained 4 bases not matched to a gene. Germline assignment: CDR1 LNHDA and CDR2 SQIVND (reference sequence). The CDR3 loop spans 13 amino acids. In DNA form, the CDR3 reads TGTGCCAGTAGTACCGGGACAGGGTTTGGCTACACCTTC. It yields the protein CASSTGTGFGYTF.

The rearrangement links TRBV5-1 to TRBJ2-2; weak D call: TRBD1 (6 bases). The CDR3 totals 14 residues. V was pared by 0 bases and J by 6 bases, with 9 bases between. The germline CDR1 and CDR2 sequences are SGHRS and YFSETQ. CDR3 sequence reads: CASSLASGAGELFF. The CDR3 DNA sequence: TGCGCCAGCAGCTTGGCCTCAGGGGCCGGGGAGCTGTTTTTT.

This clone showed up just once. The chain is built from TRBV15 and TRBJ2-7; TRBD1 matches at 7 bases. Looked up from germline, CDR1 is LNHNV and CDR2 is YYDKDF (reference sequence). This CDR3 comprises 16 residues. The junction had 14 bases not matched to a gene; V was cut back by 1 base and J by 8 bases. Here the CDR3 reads CATSRVVSGGKNQQYF. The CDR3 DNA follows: TGTGCCACCAGCAGAGTTGTGTCAGGGGGAAAAAATCAGCAGTACTTC.

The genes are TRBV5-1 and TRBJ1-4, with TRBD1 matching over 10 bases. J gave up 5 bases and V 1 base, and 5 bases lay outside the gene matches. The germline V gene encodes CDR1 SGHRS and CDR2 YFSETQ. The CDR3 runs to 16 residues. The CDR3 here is CASSLFPGQGNEKLFF. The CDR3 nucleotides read TGCGCCAGCAGCTTGTTCCCGGGACAGGGGAATGAAAAACTGTTTTTT.

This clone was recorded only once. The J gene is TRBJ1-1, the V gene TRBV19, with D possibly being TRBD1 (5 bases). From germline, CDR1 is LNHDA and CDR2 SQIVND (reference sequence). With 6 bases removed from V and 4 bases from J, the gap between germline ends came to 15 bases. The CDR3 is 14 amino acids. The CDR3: CASRRVGESTEAFF. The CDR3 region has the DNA TGTGCCAGTAGGCGGGTGGGGGAGAGCACTGAAGCTTTCTTT.

DNA of the CDR3: TGTGCCAGCGTTATCGGACAGGGTACCTACGAGCAGTACTTC. Amino acid sequence: CASVIGQGTYEQYF. The chain recombines TRBV2 with TRBJ2-7; the match to TRBD1 covers 8 bases. Per the germline V gene, CDR1 is SNHLY and CDR2 is FYNNEI. The CDR3 is 14 amino acids. The ends lost 8 bases at V and 2 bases at J; junction bases unmatched: 8.

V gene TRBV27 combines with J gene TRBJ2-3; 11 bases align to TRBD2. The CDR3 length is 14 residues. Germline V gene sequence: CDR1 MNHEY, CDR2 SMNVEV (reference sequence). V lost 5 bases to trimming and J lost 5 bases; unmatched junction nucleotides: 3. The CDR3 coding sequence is TGTGCCAGCAGTCTCCTAGCGGGAGGAGATACGCAGTATTTT. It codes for CASSLLAGGDTQYF.

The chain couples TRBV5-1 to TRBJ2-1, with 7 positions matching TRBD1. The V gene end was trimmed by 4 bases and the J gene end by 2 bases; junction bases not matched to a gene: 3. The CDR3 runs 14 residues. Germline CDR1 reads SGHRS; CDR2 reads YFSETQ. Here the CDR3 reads CASSGGQTYNEQFF. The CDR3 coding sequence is TGCGCCAGCAGCGGGGGACAGACCTACAATGAGCAGTTCTTC.

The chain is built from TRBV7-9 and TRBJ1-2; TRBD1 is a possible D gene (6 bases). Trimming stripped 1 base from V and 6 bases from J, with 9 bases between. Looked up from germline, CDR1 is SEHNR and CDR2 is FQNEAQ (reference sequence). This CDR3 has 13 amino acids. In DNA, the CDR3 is TGTGCCAGCAGCTTAGACGGGGGCGATGGCTACACCTTC. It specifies CASSLDGGDGYTF.

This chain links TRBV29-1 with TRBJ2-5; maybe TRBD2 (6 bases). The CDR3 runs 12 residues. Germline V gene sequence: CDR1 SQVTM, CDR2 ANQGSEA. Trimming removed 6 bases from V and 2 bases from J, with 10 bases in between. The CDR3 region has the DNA TGCAGCGTCGGGACTCCTCAAGAGACCCAGTACTTC. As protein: CSVGTPQETQYF.

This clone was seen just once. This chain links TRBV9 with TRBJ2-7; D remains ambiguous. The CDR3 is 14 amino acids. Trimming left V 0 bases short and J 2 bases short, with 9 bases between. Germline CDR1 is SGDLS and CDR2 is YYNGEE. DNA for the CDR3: TGTGCCAGCAGCGTAGCGGGCAACCCCTACGAGCAGTACTTC. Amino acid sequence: CASSVAGNPYEQYF.

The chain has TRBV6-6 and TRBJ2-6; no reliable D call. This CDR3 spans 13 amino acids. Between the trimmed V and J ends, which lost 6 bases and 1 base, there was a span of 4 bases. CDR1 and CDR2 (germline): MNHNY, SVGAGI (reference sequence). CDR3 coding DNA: TGTGCCAGCAGAGAATCTGGGGCCAACGTCCTGACTTTC. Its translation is CASRESGANVLTF.

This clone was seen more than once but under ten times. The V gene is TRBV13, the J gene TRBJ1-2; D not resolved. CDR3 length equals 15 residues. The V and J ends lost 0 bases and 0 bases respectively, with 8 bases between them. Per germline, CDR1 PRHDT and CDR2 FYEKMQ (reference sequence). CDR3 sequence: CASSLGQTTNYGYTF. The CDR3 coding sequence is TGTGCCAGCAGCTTAGGACAGACCACTAACTATGGCTACACCTTC.

The CDR3 sequence: CASARGAGYEQYF. CDR3 bases: TGTGCCAGCGCACGCGGAGCCGGGTACGAGCAGTACTTC. The V call is TRBV2, the J call TRBJ2-7; D is undetermined. This CDR3 has 13 amino acids. Trimming stripped 8 bases from V and 4 bases from J, with 15 bases between. Germline assignment: CDR1 SNHLY and CDR2 FYNNEI.